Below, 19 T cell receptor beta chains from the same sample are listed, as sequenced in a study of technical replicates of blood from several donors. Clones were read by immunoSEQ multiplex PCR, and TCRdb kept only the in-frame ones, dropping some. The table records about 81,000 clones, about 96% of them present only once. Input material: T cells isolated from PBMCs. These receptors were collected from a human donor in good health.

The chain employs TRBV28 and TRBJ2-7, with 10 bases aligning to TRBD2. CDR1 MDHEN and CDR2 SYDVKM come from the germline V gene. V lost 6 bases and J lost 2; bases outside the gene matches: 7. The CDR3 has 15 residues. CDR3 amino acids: CASSPTTSGAYEQYF. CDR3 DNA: TGTGCCAGCAGCCCCACCACTAGCGGGGCCTACGAGCAGTACTTC.

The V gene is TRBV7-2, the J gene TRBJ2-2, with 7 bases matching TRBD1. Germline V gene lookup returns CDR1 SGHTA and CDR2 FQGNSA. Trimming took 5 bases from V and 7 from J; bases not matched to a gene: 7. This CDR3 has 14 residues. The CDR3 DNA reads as TGTGCCAGCAGCGAGACAGGGATAGTCGGGGAGCTGTTTTTT. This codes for CASSETGIVGELFF.

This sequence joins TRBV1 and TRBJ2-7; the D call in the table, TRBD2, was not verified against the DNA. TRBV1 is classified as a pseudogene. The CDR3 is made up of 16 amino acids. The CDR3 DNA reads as TGCACCAGCAGCCAAGATTCCCGCCTAGCTCTATACGAGCAGTACTTC. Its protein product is CTSSQDSRLALYEQYF.

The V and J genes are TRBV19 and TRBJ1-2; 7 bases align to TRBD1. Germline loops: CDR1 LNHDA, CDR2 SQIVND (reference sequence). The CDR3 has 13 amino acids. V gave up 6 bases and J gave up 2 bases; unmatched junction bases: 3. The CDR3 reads CASSKQGNYGYTF. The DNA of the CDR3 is TGTGCCAGTAGCAAACAGGGGAACTATGGCTACACCTTC. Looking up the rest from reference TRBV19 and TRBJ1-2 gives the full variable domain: DGGITQSPKYLFRKEGQNVTLSCEQNLNHDAMYWYRQDPGQGLRLIYYSQIVNDFQKGDIAEGYSVSREKKESFPLTVTSAQKNPTAFYLCASSKQGNYGYTFGSGTRLTVV.

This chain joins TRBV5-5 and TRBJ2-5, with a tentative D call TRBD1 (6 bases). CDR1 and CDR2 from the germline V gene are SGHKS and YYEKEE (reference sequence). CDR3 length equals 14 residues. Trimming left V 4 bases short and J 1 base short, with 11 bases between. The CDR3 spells CASSLGQLQETQYF. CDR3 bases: TGTGCCAGCAGCCTTGGACAGCTCCAAGAGACCCAGTACTTC.

This chain's CDR3 is CASSLALTGAEAFF. CDR3 sequence (DNA): TGTGCCAGCAGCTTGGCCTTAACGGGGGCTGAAGCTTTCTTT. The chain employs TRBV5-6 and TRBJ1-1; a weak D match, TRBD1 (5 bases). V was trimmed by 0 bases and J by 6 bases, leaving 12 bases between them. This CDR3 has 14 amino acids. Germline CDR1 and CDR2: SGHDT and YYEEEE.

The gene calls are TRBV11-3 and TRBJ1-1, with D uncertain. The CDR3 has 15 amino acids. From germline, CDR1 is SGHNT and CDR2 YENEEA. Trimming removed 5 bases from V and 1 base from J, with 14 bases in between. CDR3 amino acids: CASSLHSRWNTEAFF. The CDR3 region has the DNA TGTGCCAGCAGCCTTCACAGCCGCTGGAACACTGAAGCTTTCTTT.

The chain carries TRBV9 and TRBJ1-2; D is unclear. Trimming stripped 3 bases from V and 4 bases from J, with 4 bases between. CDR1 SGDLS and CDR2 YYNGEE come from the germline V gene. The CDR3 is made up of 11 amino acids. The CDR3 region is CASSALYGYTF. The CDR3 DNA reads TGTGCCAGCAGCGCTCTCTATGGCTACACCTTC.

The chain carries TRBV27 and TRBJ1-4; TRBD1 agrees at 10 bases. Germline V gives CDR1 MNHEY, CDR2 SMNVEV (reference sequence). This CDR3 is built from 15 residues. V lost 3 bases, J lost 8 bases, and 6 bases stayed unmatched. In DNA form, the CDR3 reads TGTGCCAGCAGTTTTCGGACAGGGGGACGCGAAAAACTGTTTTTT. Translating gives CASSFRTGGREKLFF.

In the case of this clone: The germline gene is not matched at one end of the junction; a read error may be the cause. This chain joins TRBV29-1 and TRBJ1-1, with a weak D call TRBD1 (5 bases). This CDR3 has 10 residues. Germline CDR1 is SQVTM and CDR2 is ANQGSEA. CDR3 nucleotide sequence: TGCAGCGTTGAAGACCACAGGCTAACCTTT. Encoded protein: CSVEDHRLTF.

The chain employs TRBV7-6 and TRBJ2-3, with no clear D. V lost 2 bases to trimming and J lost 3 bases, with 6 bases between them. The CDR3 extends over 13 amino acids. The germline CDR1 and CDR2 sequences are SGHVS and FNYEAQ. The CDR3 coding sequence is TGTGCCAGCAGCTTACTAGTAACAGATACGCAGTATTTT. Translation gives CASSLLVTDTQYF.

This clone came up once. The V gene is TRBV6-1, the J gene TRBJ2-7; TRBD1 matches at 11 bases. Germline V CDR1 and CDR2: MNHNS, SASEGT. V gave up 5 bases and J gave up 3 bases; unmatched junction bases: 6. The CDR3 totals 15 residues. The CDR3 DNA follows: TGTGCCAGCAGTTCTACCGGGACAGGGGGCTACGAGCAGTACTTC. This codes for CASSSTGTGGYEQYF.

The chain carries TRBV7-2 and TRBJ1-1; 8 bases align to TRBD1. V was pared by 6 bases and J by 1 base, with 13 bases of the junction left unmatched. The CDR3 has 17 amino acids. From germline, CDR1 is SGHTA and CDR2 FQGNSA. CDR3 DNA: TGTGCCAGCAGGTTACCGGGACAGGCCCCGGAGAACACTGAAGCTTTCTTT. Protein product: CASRLPGQAPENTEAFF.

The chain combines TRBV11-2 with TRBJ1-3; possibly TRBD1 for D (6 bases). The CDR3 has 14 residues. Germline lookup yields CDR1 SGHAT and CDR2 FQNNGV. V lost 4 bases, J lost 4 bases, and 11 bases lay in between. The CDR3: CASSSYGGGNTIYF. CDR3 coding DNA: TGTGCCAGCAGCTCCTATGGGGGCGGAAACACCATATATTTT.

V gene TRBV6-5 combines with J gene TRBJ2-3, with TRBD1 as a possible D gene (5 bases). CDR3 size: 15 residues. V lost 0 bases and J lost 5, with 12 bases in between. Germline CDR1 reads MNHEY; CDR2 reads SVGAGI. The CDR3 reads CASSYSGPSLDTQYF. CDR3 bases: TGTGCCAGCAGTTACTCGGGGCCTTCCTTAGATACGCAGTATTTT.

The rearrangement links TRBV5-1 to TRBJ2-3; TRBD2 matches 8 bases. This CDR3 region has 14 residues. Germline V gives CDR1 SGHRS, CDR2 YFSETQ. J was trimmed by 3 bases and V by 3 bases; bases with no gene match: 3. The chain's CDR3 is CASSSLADTDTQYF. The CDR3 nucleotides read TGCGCCAGCAGCTCACTAGCGGATACAGATACGCAGTATTTT.

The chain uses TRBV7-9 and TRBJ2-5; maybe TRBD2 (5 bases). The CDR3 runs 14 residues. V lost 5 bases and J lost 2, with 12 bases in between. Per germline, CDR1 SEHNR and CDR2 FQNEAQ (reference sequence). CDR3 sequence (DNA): TGTGCCAGCAGCCGGGAACATATGCAAGAGACCCAGTACTTC. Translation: CASSREHMQETQYF.

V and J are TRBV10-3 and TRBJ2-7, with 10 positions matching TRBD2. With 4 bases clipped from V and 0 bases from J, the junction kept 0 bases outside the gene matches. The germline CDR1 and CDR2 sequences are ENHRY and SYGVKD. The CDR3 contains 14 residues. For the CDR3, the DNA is TGTGCCATCAGTGGGACTAGCGGCTCCTACGAGCAGTACTTC. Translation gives CAISGTSGSYEQYF.

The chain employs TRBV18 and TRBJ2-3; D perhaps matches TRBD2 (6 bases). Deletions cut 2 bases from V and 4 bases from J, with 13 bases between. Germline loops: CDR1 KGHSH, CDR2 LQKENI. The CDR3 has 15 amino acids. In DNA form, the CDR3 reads TGTGCCAGCTCACCAACGGCGGGAAGGGCAGATACGCAGTATTTT. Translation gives CASSPTAGRADTQYF.